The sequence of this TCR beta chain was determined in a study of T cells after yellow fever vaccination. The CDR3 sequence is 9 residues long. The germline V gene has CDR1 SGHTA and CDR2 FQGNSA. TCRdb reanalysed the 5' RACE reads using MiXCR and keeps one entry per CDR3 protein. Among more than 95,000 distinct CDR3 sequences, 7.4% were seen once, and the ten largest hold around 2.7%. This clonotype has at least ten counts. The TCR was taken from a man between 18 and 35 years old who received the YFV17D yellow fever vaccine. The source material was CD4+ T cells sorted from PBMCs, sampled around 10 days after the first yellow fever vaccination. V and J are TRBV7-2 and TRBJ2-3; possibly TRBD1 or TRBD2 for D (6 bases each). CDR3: CAGGDTQYF. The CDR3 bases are TGTGCAGGGGGGGATACGCAGTATTTT.